A single sample is the source of the 5 T cell receptor beta chains below, sequenced in a study of identical twins. TCRdb processed the 5' RACE reads anew with MiXCR; each CDR3 protein has one entry. The sample includes about 220,000 distinct CDR3 sequences, over 5.5% of them seen just once. This same sample was also taken into another study, of T cells expressing NK-cell markers.

Sequencing used CD8+ T cells sorted from blood. The receptors stem from a young woman in good health.

The chain employs TRBV5-6 and TRBJ1-5; 8 nucleotides align to TRBD1. V shed 4 bases and J 7 bases; nucleotides not matched to a gene: 10. The CDR3 length is 15 residues. Germline CDR1 SGHDT, CDR2 YYEEEE. CDR3 nucleotide sequence: TGTGCCAGCAGCGTCGGGACAGGATCGGGACAGCCCCAGCATTTT. Amino acids: CASSVGTGSGQPQHF.

A few counts support this clonotype. The rearrangement joins TRBV3-1 to TRBJ2-7; 12 bases align to TRBD2. Germline V gene data show CDR1 as LGHDT and CDR2 as YNNKEL (reference sequence). The CDR3 runs 15 residues. The trim removed 2 bases at V and 6 bases at J, leaving 5 bases unmatched. CDR3 sequence: CASSQSSGRASEQYF. CDR3 in DNA: TGTGCCAGCAGCCAATCTAGCGGGAGGGCGTCCGAGCAGTACTTC.

This clonotype was recorded a few times. The gene calls are TRBV9 and TRBJ2-1; D call uncertain. This CDR3 has 15 amino acids. V was cut by 0 bases and J by 8 bases, with 15 bases left in between. CDR1 is SGDLS and CDR2 is YYNGEE in the germline V gene. CDR3 nucleotides: TGTGCCAGCAGCGTAGTGCCAGCCCGAGGCGATGAGCAGTTCTTC. Its protein is CASSVVPARGDEQFF. Full variable domain (remainder filled in from reference TRBV9 and TRBJ2-1): DSGVTQTPKHLITATGQRVTLRCSPRSGDLSVYWYQQSLDQGLQFLIQYYNGEERAKGNILERFSAQQFPDLHSELNLSSLELGDSALYFCASSVVPARGDEQFFGPGTRLTVL.

This clonotype was detected many times. DNA of the CDR3: TGTGCCAGCAGCTTAGCCGTCCCTCTAGCATTCACAGATACGCAGTATTTT. This encodes CASSLAVPLAFTDTQYF. The rearrangement uses TRBV7-6 and TRBJ2-3; D might be TRBD2 (5 bases). Germline CDR1 and CDR2: SGHVS and FNYEAQ. Trimming took 0 bases from V and 2 from J, leaving 15 bases between them. This CDR3 is built from 17 residues.

The sample holds many counts of this clonotype. This rearrangement joins TRBV6-4 to TRBJ2-3; D could derive from TRBD1 or TRBD2 (5 bases each). CDR1 is MRHNA, CDR2 SNTAGT, per germline. The CDR3 has 15 residues. Trimming stripped 0 bases from V and 8 bases from J, with 15 bases between. The CDR3 DNA reads as TGTGCCAGCAGTGACTCGAGGGCCGGGGCGGCTACGCAGTATTTT. Its translation: CASSDSRAGAATQYF.